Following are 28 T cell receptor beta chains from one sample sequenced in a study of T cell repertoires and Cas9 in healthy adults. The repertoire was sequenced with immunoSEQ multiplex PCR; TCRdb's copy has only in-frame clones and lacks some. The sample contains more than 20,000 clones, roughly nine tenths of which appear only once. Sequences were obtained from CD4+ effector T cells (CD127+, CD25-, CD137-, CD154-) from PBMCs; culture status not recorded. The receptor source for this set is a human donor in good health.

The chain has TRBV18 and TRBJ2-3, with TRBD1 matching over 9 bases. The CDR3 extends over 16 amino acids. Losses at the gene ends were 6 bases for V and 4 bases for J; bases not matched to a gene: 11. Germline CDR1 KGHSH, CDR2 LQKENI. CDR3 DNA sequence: TGTGCCAGCTCCCCAACCGGGACAGGGTCGGCAGATACGCAGTATTTT. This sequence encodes CASSPTGTGSADTQYF.

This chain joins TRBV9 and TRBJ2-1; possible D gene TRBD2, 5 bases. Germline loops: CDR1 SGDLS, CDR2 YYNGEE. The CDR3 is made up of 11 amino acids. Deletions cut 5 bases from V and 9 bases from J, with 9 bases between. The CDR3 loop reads CASSTGIEQFF. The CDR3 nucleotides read TGTGCCAGCAGTACCGGGATTGAGCAGTTCTTC. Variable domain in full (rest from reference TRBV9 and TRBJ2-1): DSGVTQTPKHLITATGQRVTLRCSPRSGDLSVYWYQQSLDQGLQFLIQYYNGEERAKGNILERFSAQQFPDLHSELNLSSLELGDSALYFCASSTGIEQFFGPGTRLTVL.

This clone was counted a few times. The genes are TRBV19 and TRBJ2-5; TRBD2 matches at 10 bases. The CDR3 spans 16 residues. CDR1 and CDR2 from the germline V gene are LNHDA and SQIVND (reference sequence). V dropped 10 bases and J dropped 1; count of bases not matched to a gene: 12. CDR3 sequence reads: CATRFSGGRVQETQYF. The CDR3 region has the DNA TGTGCCACACGATTTAGCGGGGGGCGAGTCCAAGAGACCCAGTACTTC.

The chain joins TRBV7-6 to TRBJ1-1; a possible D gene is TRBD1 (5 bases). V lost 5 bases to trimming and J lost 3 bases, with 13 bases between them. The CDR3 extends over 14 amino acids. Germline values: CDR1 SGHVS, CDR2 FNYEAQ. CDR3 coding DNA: TGTGCCAGCAGCCCCGGGACCTCGGACACTGAAGCTTTCTTT. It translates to CASSPGTSDTEAFF.

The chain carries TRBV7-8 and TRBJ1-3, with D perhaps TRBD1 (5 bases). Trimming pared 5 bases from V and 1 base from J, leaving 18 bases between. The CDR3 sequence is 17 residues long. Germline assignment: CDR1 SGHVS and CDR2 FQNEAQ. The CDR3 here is CASSPRGGVLSGNTIYF. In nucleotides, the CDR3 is TGTGCCAGCAGCCCCCGGGGGGGGGTTTTATCTGGAAACACCATATATTTT.

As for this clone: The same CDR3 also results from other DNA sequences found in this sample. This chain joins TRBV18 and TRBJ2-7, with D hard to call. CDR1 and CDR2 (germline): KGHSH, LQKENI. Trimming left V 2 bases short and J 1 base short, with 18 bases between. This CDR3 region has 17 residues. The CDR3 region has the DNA TGTGCCAGCTCACCAGTAAGAGGCCAGCGAACTTCCTACGAGCAGTACTTC. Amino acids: CASSPVRGQRTSYEQYF.

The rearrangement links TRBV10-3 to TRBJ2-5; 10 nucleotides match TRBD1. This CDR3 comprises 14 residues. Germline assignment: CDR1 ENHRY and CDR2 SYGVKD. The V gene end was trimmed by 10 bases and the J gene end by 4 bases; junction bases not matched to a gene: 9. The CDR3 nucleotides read TGTGCCAGCGCACTGAGGACAGGGGGAGAGACCCAGTACTTC. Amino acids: CASALRTGGETQYF.

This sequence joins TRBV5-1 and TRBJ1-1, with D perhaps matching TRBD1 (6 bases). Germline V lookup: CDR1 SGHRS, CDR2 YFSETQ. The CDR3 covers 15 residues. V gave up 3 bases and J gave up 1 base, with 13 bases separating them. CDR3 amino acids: CASSWLTGENTEAFF. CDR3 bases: TGCGCCAGCAGCTGGCTGACAGGTGAGAACACTGAAGCTTTCTTT.

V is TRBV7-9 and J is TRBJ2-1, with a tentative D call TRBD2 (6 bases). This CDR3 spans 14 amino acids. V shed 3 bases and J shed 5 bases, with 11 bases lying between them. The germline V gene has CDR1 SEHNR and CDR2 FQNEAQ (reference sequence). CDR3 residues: CASSFRDLDNEQFF. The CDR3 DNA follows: TGTGCCAGCAGCTTCCGGGACTTAGACAATGAGCAGTTCTTC. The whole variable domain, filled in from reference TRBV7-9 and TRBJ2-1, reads DTGVSQNPRHKITKRGQNVTFRCDPISEHNRLYWYRQTLGQGPEFLTYFQNEAQLEKSRLLSDRFSAERPKGSFSTLEIQRTEQGDSAMYLCASSFRDLDNEQFFGPGTRLTVL.

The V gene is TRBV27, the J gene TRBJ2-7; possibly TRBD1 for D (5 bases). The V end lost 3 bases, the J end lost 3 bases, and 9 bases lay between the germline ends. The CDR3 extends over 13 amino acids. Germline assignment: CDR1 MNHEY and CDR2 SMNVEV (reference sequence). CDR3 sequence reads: CASSFWQGYEQYF. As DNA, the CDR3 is TGTGCCAGCAGTTTTTGGCAGGGCTACGAGCAGTACTTC.

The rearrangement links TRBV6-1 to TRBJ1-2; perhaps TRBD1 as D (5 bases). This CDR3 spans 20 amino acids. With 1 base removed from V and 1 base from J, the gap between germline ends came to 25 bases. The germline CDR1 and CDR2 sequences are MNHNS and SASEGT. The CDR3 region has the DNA TGTGCCAGCAGTGAAGGGGGGGGAGGGGACCCTGAAGACTTTAACTATGGCTACACCTTC. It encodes CASSEGGGGDPEDFNYGYTF.

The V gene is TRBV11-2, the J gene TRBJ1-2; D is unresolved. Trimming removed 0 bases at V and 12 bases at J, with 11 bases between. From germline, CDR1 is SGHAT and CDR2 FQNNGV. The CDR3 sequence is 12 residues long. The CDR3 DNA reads TGTGCCAGCAGCTTAGATTCCGGGTCGAACACCTTC. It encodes CASSLDSGSNTF.

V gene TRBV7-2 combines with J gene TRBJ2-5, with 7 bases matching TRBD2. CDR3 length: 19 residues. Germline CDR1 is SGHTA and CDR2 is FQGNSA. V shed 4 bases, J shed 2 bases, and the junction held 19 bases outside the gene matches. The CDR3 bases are TGTGCCAGCAGCTCCGACGGCCGCCGGGCTAGCGGAGAACAAGAGACCCAGTACTTC. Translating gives CASSSDGRRASGEQETQYF.

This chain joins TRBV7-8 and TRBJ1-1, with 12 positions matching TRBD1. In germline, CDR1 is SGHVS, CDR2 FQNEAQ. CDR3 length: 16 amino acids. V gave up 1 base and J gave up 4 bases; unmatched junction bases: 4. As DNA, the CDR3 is TGTGCCAGCAGCTTAGAAGGGACAGGGGGCATCACTGAAGCTTTCTTT. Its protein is CASSLEGTGGITEAFF.

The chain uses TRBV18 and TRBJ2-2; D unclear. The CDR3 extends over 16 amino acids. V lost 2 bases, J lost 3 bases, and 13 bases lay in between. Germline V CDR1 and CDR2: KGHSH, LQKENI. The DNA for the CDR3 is TGTGCCAGCTCACCAGGAGCCGGCCGGGACACCGGGGAGCTGTTTTTT. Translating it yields CASSPGAGRDTGELFF.

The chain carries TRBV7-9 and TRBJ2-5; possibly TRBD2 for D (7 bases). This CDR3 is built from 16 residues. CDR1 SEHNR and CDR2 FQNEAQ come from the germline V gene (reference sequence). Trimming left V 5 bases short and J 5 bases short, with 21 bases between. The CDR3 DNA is TGTGCCAGCAGCCCGAATCGAAGGGGGGGCGCGGAGACCCAGTACTTC. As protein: CASSPNRRGGAETQYF.

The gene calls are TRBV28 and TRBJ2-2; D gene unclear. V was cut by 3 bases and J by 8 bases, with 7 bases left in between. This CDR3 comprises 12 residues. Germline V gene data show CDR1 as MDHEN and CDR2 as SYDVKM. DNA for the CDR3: TGTGCCAGCAGTTTGAAAGATGGGGAGCTGTTTTTT. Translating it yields CASSLKDGELFF.

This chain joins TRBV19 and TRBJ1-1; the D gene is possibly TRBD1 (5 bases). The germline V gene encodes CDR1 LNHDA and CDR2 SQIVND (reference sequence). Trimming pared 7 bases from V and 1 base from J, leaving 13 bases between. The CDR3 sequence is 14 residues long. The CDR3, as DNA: TGTGCCAGTACCCCAGGGACCACGAACACTGAAGCTTTCTTT. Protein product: CASTPGTTNTEAFF.

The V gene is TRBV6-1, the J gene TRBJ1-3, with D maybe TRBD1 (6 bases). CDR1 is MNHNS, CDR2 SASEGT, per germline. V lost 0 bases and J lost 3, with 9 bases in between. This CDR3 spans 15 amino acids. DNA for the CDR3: TGTGCCAGCAGTGAAGCGGGAGGGGGTGGAAACACCATATATTTT. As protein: CASSEAGGGGNTIYF.

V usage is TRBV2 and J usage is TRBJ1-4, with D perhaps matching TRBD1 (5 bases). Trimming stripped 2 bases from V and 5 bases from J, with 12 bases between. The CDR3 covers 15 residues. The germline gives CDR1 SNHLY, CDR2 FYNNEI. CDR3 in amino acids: CASSEWGLANEKLFF. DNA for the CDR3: TGTGCCAGCAGTGAATGGGGACTGGCAAATGAAAAACTGTTTTTT.

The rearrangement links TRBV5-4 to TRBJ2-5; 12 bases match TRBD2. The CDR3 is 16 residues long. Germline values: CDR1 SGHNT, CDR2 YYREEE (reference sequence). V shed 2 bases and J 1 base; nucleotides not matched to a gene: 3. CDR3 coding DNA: TGTGCCAGCAGCTTACGACTAGCGGGGGCCCAAGAGACCCAGTACTTC. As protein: CASSLRLAGAQETQYF.

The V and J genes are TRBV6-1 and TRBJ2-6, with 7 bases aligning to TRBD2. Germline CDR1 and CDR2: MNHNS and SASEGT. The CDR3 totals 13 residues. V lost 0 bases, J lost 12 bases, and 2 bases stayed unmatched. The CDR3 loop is CASSEARGIVLTF. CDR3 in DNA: TGTGCCAGCAGTGAAGCGCGGGGGATCGTCCTGACTTTC.

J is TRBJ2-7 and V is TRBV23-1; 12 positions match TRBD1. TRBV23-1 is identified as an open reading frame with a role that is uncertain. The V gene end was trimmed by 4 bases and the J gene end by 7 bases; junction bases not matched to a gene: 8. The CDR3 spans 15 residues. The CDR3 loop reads CASSRGTGGGREQYF. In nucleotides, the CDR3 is TGCGCCAGCAGTCGGGGGACAGGGGGCGGACGGGAGCAGTACTTC.

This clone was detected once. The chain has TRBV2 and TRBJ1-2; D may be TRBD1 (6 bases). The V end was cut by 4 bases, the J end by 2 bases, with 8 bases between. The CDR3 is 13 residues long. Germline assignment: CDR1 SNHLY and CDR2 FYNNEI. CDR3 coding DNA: TGTGCCAGCAGTGCACAGGGAAACTATGGCTACACCTTC. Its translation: CASSAQGNYGYTF.

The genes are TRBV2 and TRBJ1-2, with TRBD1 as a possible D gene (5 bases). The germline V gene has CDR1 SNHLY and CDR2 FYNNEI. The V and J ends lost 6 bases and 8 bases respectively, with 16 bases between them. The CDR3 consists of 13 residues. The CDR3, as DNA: TGTGCCAGCAGGTCCGATAAGGGGCGAGGCTACACCTTC. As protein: CASRSDKGRGYTF. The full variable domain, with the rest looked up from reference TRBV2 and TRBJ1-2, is EPEVTQTPSHQVTQMGQEVILRCVPISNHLYFYWYRQILGQKVEFLVSFYNNEISEKSEIFDDQFSVERPDGSNFTLKIRSTKLEDSAMYFCASRSDKGRGYTFGSGTRLTVV.

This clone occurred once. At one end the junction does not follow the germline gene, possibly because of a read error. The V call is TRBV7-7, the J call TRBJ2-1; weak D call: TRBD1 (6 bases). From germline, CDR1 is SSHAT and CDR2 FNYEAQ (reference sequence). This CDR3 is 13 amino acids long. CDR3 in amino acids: CASSLDRYNEQFF. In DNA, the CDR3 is TGTGCTAGCAGCTTGGACAGATACAATGAGCAGTTCTTC.

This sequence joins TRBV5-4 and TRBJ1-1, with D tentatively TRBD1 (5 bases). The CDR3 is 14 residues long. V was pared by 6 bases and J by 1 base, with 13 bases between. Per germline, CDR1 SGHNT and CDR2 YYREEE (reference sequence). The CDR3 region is CASTSAGGNTEAFF. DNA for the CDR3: TGTGCCAGCACCAGTGCCGGGGGGAACACTGAAGCTTTCTTT.

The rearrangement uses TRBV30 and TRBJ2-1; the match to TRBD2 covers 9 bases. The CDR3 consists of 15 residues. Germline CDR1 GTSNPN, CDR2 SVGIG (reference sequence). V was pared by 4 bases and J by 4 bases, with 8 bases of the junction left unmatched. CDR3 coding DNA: TGTGCCTGGATATATCGACTAGCGGTGTACAATGAGCAGTTCTTC. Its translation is CAWIYRLAVYNEQFF. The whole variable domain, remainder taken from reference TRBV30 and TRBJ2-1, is SQTIHQWPATLVQPVGSPLSLECTVEGTSNPNLYWYRQAAGRGLQLLFYSVGIGQISSEVPQNLSASRPQDRQFILSSKKLLLSDSGFYLCAWIYRLAVYNEQFFGPGTRLTVL.